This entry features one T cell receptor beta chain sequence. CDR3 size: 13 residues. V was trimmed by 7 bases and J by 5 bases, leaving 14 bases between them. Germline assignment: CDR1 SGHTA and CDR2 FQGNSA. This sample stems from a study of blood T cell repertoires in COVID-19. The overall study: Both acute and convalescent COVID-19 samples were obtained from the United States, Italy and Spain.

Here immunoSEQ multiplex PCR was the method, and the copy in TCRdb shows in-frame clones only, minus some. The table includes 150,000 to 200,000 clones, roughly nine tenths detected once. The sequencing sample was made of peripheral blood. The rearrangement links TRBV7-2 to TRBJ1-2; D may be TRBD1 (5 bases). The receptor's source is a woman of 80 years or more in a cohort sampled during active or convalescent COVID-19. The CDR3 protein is CASTTWGEYGYTF. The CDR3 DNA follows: TGTGCCAGCACCACTTGGGGGGAGTATGGCTACACCTTC.